Below, 21 T cell receptor beta chains from the same sample are listed, as sequenced in a study of human T cells and chemical hapten exposure. Time point reported: patch test 2, 6 weeks after DPC sensitization. This sample's treatment: therapeutic diphenylcyclopropenone sensitization with weekly scalp DPC. Using its own MiXCR run on the RACE reads, TCRdb lists one record per CDR3 protein. The sample has approximately 120,000 distinct CDR3 sequences; about a tenth are singletons. The sequences come from whole blood, collected in connection with sensitization to the hapten diphenylcyclopropenone (DPC). These receptors were obtained from a woman between 35 and 50 years old with alopecia areata. Some clones in this sample may be carry-over from other donors' samples.

The rearrangement links TRBV28 to TRBJ2-3, with TRBD1 matching over 7 bases. CDR3 length: 14 residues. After removal of 8 bases from V and 4 bases from J, the junction contained 9 bases not matched to a gene. CDR1 and CDR2 from the germline V gene are MDHEN and SYDVKM. The CDR3 nucleotides are TGTGCCAGCTACCGTCGACAGGGCTCAGATACGCAGTATTTT. It encodes CASYRRQGSDTQYF.

There are many counts of this clonotype. The rearrangement joins TRBV29-1 to TRBJ2-2; D is tentatively TRBD1 or TRBD2 (5 bases each). This CDR3 has 16 residues. Germline values: CDR1 SQVTM, CDR2 ANQGSEA. V lost 0 bases and J lost 1, with 12 bases in between. CDR3 residues: CSVEDGAGRNTGELFF. CDR3 sequence (DNA): TGCAGCGTTGAAGATGGAGCAGGGAGGAACACCGGGGAGCTGTTTTTT.

This clonotype was observed a handful of times. This chain joins TRBV29-1 and TRBJ2-2; D is unresolved. Between the trimmed V and J ends, which lost 1 base and 4 bases, there was a span of 7 bases. Germline CDR1 reads SQVTM; CDR2 reads ANQGSEA. This CDR3 is 13 amino acids long. CDR3 in DNA: TGCAGCGTTGAAGTAGTAGGCACCGGGGAGCTGTTTTTT. Its translation: CSVEVVGTGELFF.

This clonotype occurred many times. The chain is built from TRBV18 and TRBJ1-2; possibly TRBD1 for D (6 bases). Trimming took off 5 bases at V and 3 bases at J, with 13 bases between the two ends. This CDR3 comprises 14 residues. Germline CDR1 and CDR2: KGHSH and LQKENI. The CDR3 DNA reads as TGTGCCAGCTCAGCACAGGGCGCCGACTATGGCTACACCTTC. Its translation is CASSAQGADYGYTF.

This clonotype was detected ten times or more. This chain connects TRBV2 to TRBJ2-2; D is unresolved. The CDR3 extends over 12 amino acids. V lost 6 bases and J lost 7, with 9 bases in between. Germline loops: CDR1 SNHLY, CDR2 FYNNEI. The CDR3 reads CASRWGVGELFF. The CDR3, as DNA: TGTGCCAGCAGATGGGGTGTCGGGGAGCTGTTTTTT.

This clonotype has only a few counts. The rearrangement links TRBV24-1 to TRBJ1-6; D gene unclear. Germline CDR1 and CDR2: KGHDR and SFDVKD. Deletions cut 3 bases from V and 10 bases from J, with 9 bases between. This CDR3 spans 13 amino acids. CDR3 DNA: TGTGCCACCAGTGATCGGGAGGACTCACCCCTCCACTTT. Its translation is CATSDREDSPLHF.

This clonotype was seen at least ten times. The chain combines TRBV7-9 with TRBJ2-3; the D gene is possibly TRBD2 (6 bases). The CDR3 covers 15 residues. Per germline, CDR1 SEHNR and CDR2 FQNEAQ (reference sequence). The V end was cut by 3 bases, the J end by 6 bases, with 16 bases between. The CDR3 DNA reads TGTGCCAGCAGCTTCCCGGGACTTCCCTCGGATACGCAGTATTTT. Its protein product is CASSFPGLPSDTQYF.

This clonotype was detected many times. This chain connects TRBV28 to TRBJ1-5; no reliable D call. Germline V lookup: CDR1 MDHEN, CDR2 SYDVKM. The CDR3 has 16 amino acids. Trimming pared 2 bases from V and 4 bases from J, leaving 15 bases between. CDR3 sequence: CASSLGSGFPNQPQHF. CDR3 nucleotides: TGTGCCAGCAGTTTAGGGTCAGGCTTTCCAAATCAGCCCCAGCATTTT.

At least ten counts were recorded for this clonotype. This sequence joins TRBV4-2 and TRBJ2-6; 7 bases fit TRBD2. Trimming cost V 5 bases and J 4 bases; bases outside gene matches: 8. The CDR3 spans 16 residues. Germline CDR1 and CDR2: LGHNA and YNFKEQ. In nucleotides, the CDR3 is TGTGCCAGCAGCAAGGAGCCGGGGGGAGGGGCCAACGTCCTGACTTTC. Translation: CASSKEPGGGANVLTF.

This clonotype appeared many times. The chain has TRBV12-3 or TRBV12-4 and TRBJ1-2; TRBD1 matches at 8 bases. With 6 bases clipped from V and 2 bases from J, the junction kept 8 bases outside the gene matches. The CDR3 is 15 residues long. CDR3 DNA sequence: TGTGCCAGCAGAACCACCGGGACAGGCAACTATGGCTACACCTTC. It is translated as CASRTTGTGNYGYTF.

This clonotype showed up just a few times. The chain has TRBV20-1 and TRBJ2-1; TRBD2 matches 10 bases. This CDR3 region has 15 residues. CDR1 is DFQATT, CDR2 SNEGSKA, per germline (reference sequence). V shed 3 bases, J shed 6 bases, and the junction held 8 bases outside the gene matches. This chain's CDR3 is CSASSSGGFGNEQFF. The CDR3 coding sequence is TGCAGTGCTAGCTCTAGCGGGGGATTTGGCAATGAGCAGTTCTTC.

This clonotype was counted once. The J gene is TRBJ2-1, the V gene TRBV11-2; 7 bases fit TRBD2. Germline V lookup: CDR1 SGHAT, CDR2 FQNNGV. This CDR3 is 16 amino acids long. Unmatched junction bases numbered 8, after V lost 2 bases and J lost 4 bases. For the CDR3, the DNA is TGTGCCAGCAGCTTAATTATTGGCGGGAGATACAATGAGCAGTTCTTC. This gives the protein CASSLIIGGRYNEQFF.

This clonotype has ten or more counts. This chain links TRBV6-5 with TRBJ1-3; D is perhaps TRBD1 (5 bases). Germline assignment: CDR1 MNHEY and CDR2 SVGAGI. The CDR3 runs to 15 residues. Trimming cost V 2 bases and J 2 bases, with 10 bases left between them. CDR3 coding DNA: TGTGCCAGCAGTTACGCTGGCAGGGCTGGAAACACCATATATTTT. Its translation: CASSYAGRAGNTIYF.

In its sample, this clonotype was seen a few times. V gene TRBV21-1 combines with J gene TRBJ1-6; the DNA was not compared with TRBD1, the D call given in the table. TRBV21-1 is a pseudogene. The CDR3 runs 17 residues. The CDR3 loop reads CASSKALVQATNSPLHF. In DNA form, the CDR3 reads TGTGCCAGCAGCAAAGCGTTAGTACAGGCGACTAATTCACCCCTCCACTTT.

This clonotype was seen more than once but under ten times. The chain couples TRBV11-2 to TRBJ2-1; D possibly corresponds to TRBD1 (5 bases). The CDR3 runs 18 residues. The V gene's germline CDR1 is SGHAT and CDR2 FQNNGV. The germline V and J ends were trimmed by 5 bases and 2 bases, with 22 bases remaining between them. The CDR3 region is CASSLVSNRLMTYNEQFF. The CDR3 nucleotides are TGTGCCAGCAGCCTAGTCTCTAACAGGCTCATGACCTACAATGAGCAGTTCTTC.

This clonotype was counted ten times or more. The chain couples TRBV2 to TRBJ1-3, with no clear D. The CDR3 is 14 amino acids. Germline V gene lookup returns CDR1 SNHLY and CDR2 FYNNEI. V lost 8 bases and J 4 bases, leaving 15 bases between the germline ends. The CDR3 loop reads CASAAWQEGNTIYF. The CDR3 DNA sequence: TGTGCCAGCGCGGCTTGGCAAGAAGGAAACACCATATATTTT.

The rearrangement links TRBV6-8 to TRBJ2-5, with unresolved D. CDR1 is MNHGY, CDR2 SAAAGT, per germline. The V end was cut by 11 bases, the J end by 5 bases, with 9 bases between. This CDR3 has 10 residues. CDR3 coding DNA: TGTGCCCTACGCCCGGAGACCCAGTACTTC. Its protein is CALRPETQYF.

V and J are TRBV11-2 and TRBJ2-7, with 10 bases that match TRBD1. With V trimmed by 2 bases and J by 2 bases, 9 bases remained unmatched. Per germline, CDR1 SGHAT and CDR2 FQNNGV. This CDR3 is 17 amino acids long. CDR3 protein: CASSLLYTGTGAYEQYF. The CDR3, as DNA: TGTGCCAGCAGCTTATTGTATACCGGGACAGGGGCCTACGAGCAGTACTTC.

This clonotype has more than one count but fewer than ten. The J gene is TRBJ2-3, the V gene TRBV29-1, with 12 nucleotides matching TRBD2. Trimming at V came to 6 bases and at J to 1 base, leaving 5 bases not matched to a gene. CDR3 size: 15 residues. Germline CDR1 is SQVTM and CDR2 is ANQGSEA. The CDR3 DNA follows: TGCAGCGTAACTAGCGGGGGGCCCCGCACAGATACGCAGTATTTT. It is translated as CSVTSGGPRTDTQYF.

This chain links TRBV18 with TRBJ1-5; D call uncertain. The germline gives CDR1 KGHSH, CDR2 LQKENI. This CDR3 spans 15 amino acids. Trimming removed 4 bases from V and 2 bases from J, with 12 bases in between. The CDR3 bases are TGTGCCAGCTCACGAGAAGGGCCCGGCAATCAGCCCCAGCATTTT. Protein sequence: CASSREGPGNQPQHF. Drawing the rest from reference TRBV18 and TRBJ1-5, the complete variable domain is NAGVMQNPRHLVRRRGQEARLRCSPMKGHSHVYWYRQLPEEGLKFMVYLQKENIIDESGMPKERFSAEFPKEGPSILRIQQVVRGDSAAYFCASSREGPGNQPQHFGDGTRLSIL.

As to this clonotype: It is likely a read error, because the conserved phenylalanine at the end of the CDR3 is missing. The chain carries TRBV7-2 and TRBJ2-1, with D perhaps TRBD1 or TRBD2 (5 bases each). Deletions cut 5 bases from V and 9 bases from J, with 11 bases between. CDR1 is SGHTA and CDR2 is FQGNSA in the germline V gene. This CDR3 region has 12 residues. The CDR3 protein is CASSKQEAEQFL. The CDR3 DNA reads TGTGCCAGCAGCAAACAGGAGGCTGAGCAGTTCCTC.